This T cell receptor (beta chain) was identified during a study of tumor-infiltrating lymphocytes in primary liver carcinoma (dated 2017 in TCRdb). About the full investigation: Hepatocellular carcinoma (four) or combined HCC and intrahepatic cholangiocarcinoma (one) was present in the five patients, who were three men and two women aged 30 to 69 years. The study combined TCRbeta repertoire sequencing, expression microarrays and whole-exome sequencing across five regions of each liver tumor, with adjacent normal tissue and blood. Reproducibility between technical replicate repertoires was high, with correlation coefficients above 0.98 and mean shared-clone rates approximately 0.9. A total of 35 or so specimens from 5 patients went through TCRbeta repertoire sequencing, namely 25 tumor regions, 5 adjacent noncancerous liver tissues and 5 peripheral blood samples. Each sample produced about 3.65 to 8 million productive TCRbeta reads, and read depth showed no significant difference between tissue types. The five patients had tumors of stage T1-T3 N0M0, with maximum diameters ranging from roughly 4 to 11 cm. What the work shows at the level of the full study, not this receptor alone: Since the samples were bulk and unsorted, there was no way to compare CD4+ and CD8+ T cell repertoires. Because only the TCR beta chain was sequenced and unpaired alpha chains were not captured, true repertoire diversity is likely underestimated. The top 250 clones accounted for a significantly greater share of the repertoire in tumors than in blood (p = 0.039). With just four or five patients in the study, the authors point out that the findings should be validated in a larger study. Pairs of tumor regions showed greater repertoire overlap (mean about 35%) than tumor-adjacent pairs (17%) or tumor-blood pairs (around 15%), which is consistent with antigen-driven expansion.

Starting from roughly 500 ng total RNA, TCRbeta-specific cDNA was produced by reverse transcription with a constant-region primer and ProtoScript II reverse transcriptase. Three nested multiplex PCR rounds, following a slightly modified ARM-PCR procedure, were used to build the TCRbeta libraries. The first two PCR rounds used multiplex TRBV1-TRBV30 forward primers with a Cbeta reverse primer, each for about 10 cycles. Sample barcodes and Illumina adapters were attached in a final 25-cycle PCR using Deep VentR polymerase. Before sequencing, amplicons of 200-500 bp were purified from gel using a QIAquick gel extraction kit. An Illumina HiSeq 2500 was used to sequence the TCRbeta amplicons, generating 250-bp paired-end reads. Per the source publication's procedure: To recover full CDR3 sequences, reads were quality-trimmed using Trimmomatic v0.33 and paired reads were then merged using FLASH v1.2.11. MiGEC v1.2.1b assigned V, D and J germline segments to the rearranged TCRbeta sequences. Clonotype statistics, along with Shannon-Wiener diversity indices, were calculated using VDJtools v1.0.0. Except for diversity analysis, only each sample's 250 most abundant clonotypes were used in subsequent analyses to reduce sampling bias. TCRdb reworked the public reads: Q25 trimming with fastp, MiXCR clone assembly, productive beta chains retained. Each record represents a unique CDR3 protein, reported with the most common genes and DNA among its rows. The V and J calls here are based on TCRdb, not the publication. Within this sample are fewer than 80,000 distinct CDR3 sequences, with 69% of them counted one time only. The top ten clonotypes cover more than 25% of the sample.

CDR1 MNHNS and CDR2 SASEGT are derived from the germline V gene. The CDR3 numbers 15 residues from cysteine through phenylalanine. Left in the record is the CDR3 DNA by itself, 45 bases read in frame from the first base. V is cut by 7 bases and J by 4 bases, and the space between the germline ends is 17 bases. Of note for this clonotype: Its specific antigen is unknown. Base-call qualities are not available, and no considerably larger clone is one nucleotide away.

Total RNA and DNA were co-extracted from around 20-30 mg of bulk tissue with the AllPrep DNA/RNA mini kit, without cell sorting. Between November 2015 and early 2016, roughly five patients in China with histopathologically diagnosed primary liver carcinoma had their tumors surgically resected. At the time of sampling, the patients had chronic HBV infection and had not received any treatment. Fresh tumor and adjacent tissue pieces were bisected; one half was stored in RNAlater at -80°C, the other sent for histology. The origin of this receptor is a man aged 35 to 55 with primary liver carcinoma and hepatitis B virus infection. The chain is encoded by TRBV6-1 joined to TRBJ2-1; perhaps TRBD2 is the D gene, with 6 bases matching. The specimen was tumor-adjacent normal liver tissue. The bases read TGTGCCAGCACTTCTACACGGGACTCTTACAATGAGCAGTTCTTC. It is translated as CASTSTRDSYNEQFF.